This is a list of T cell receptor beta chains from one sample in a study of shared clonotypes between healthy human individuals. The repertoire was sequenced with immunoSEQ multiplex PCR; TCRdb's copy has only in-frame clones and lacks some. The sample contains some 350,000 clones, around 72% of which appear only once. The material sequenced was memory CD4+ T cells sorted from blood. The receptors shown here come from a man aged 30-40 years in good health. Both conserved end residues are part of each CDR3. D genes are given only for firm matches. Size is omitted from some rows. Given values are once, few, many or a class for expanded clones.

size: -; V: TRBV2; D: -; J: TRBJ2-7; CDR3: CASTRQVSYEQYF; DNA: TGTGCCAGCACGCGACAGGTATCCTACGAGCAGTACTTC
size: -; V: TRBV10-1; D: -; J: TRBJ2-3; CDR3: CASSESTSTDTQYF; DNA: TGCGCCAGCAGTGAGTCGACTAGCACAGATACGCAGTATTTT
size: -; V: TRBV5-6; D: TRBD1; J: TRBJ1-2; CDR3: CASSRQGANYGYTF; DNA: TGTGCCAGCAGCCGACAGGGGGCTAACTATGGCTACACCTTC
size: -; V: TRBV28; D: -; J: TRBJ1-4; CDR3: CASSLGNEKLFF; DNA: TGTGCCAGCAGTCTGGGGAATGAAAAACTGTTTTTT
size: few; V: TRBV9; D: -; J: TRBJ2-1; CDR3: CASSDFYNEQFF; DNA: TGTGCCAGCAGTGATTTCTACAATGAGCAGTTCTTC
size: -; V: TRBV7-8; D: -; J: TRBJ2-1; CDR3: CASSLSHGDGNEQFF; DNA: TGTGCCAGCAGCTTATCTCACGGGGATGGAAATGAGCAGTTCTTC
size: -; V: TRBV11-2; D: -; J: TRBJ2-7; CDR3: CASSLSGTIEQYF; DNA: TGTGCCAGCAGCTTATCCGGGACAATAGAGCAGTACTTC
size: -; V: TRBV5-1; D: -; J: TRBJ2-1; CDR3: CASSGLASSEQFF; DNA: TGCGCCAGCAGTGGTCTAGCGAGTAGTGAGCAGTTCTTC
size: -; V: TRBV27; D: -; J: TRBJ1-1; CDR3: CASSPRENTEAFF; DNA: TGTGCCAGCAGCCCGAGAGAGAACACTGAAGCTTTCTTT
size: -; V: TRBV6-5; D: -; J: TRBJ1-4; CDR3: CASTPRPSGEKLFF; DNA: TGTGCCAGCACCCCGCGTCCCTCGGGGGAAAAACTGTTTTTT
size: -; V: TRBV5-8; D: TRBD2; J: TRBJ2-3; CDR3: CASSPRASGRGNTQYF; DNA: TGTGCCAGCAGCCCCCGGGCTAGCGGGAGGGGAAATACGCAGTATTTT
size: -; V: TRBV5-5; D: -; J: TRBJ1-4; CDR3: CASSLGGANEKLFF; DNA: TGTGCCAGCAGCTTGGGAGGGGCGAATGAAAAACTGTTTTTT
size: -; V: TRBV5-1; D: -; J: TRBJ2-7; CDR3: CASSLRTSYEQYF; DNA: TGCGCCAGCAGCTTGCGGACCTCCTACGAGCAGTACTTC
size: few; V: TRBV4-2; D: -; J: TRBJ2-5; CDR3: CASSLRGLAGDETQYF; DNA: TGTGCCAGCAGCCTTAGGGGGTTGGCGGGAGATGAGACCCAGTACTTC
size: few; V: TRBV18; D: -; J: TRBJ1-1; CDR3: CASSPVGGLAEAFF; DNA: TGTGCCAGCTCACCAGTAGGGGGACTGGCTGAAGCTTTCTTT
size: -; V: TRBV4-3; D: TRBD2; J: TRBJ2-3; CDR3: CASSLSTSGTDTQYF; DNA: TGCGCCAGCAGCCTTTCGACTAGCGGCACAGATACGCAGTATTTT
size: -; V: TRBV4-3; D: -; J: TRBJ2-6; CDR3: CASSQRKWESGANVLTF; DNA: TGCGCCAGCAGCCAGAGGAAATGGGAATCTGGGGCCAACGTCCTGACTTTC
size: -; V: TRBV19; D: -; J: TRBJ2-1; CDR3: CASSTRGNNEQFF; DNA: TGTGCCAGTAGTACAAGGGGGAATAATGAGCAGTTCTTC
size: once; V: TRBV9; D: -; J: TRBJ1-1; CDR3: CASSVEPGLTEAFF; DNA: TGTGCCAGCAGCGTAGAGCCCGGACTGACTGAAGCTTTCTTT
size: -; V: TRBV7-9; D: -; J: TRBJ1-2; CDR3: CASSLGREDYGYTF; DNA: TGTGCCAGCAGCTTGGGAAGGGAGGACTATGGCTACACCTTC
size: once; V: TRBV29-1; D: TRBD2; J: TRBJ2-3; CDR3: CSVRAGVGDTQYF; DNA: TGCAGCGTTCGGGCGGGAGTTGGAGATACGCAGTATTTT
size: -; V: TRBV6-1; D: -; J: TRBJ2-7; CDR3: CASSNPGTANYEQYF; DNA: TGTGCCAGCTCCAACCCGGGGACGGCCAACTACGAGCAGTACTTC